The 11 T cell receptor beta chains below come from one sample, sequenced in a study of T cell responses to AZD1222 COVID-19 vaccine. Some clones are missing from TCRdb's copy, which holds only in-frame ones; the method was immunoSEQ multiplex PCR. The sample lists roughly 180,000 clones; around 94% were seen once. The sample was peripheral blood, taken 28 days after the second AZD1222 dose. These receptors were collected from an adult who received the AZD1222 COVID-19 vaccine.

This chain connects TRBV19 to TRBJ2-1; 8 bases map to TRBD1. Per the germline V gene, CDR1 is LNHDA and CDR2 is SQIVND (reference sequence). The length of the CDR3 is 15 residues. V trimming: 1 base; J trimming: 6 bases; junction bases outside the gene matches: 5. This chain's CDR3 is CASSIVVGTGNEQFF. The CDR3 DNA sequence: TGTGCCAGTAGTATAGTAGTCGGGACAGGCAATGAGCAGTTCTTC.

In this sample, this clone turned up once. This chain joins TRBV2 and TRBJ2-7; D tentatively fits TRBD1 or TRBD2 (5 bases each). The CDR3 is made up of 15 amino acids. The germline V gene encodes CDR1 SNHLY and CDR2 FYNNEI. V lost 6 bases, J lost 6 bases, and 21 bases lay in between. The CDR3 bases are TGTGCCAGCAGGGAGATCGGGACCCCGCTTGTCGAGCAGTACTTC. Translated: CASREIGTPLVEQYF.

The rearrangement links TRBV6-5 to TRBJ1-4; the D gene is possibly TRBD1 (6 bases). Germline V gives CDR1 MNHEY, CDR2 SVGAGI. The CDR3 extends over 14 amino acids. Trimming removed 7 bases from V and 4 bases from J, with 13 bases in between. The CDR3 loop is CASTNGQYNEKLFF. CDR3 DNA: TGTGCCAGCACCAATGGACAGTATAATGAAAAACTGTTTTTT.

V gene TRBV5-1 combines with J gene TRBJ1-1; D uncertain. V lost 7 bases to trimming and J lost 2 bases, with 9 bases between them. Germline V CDR1 and CDR2: SGHRS, YFSETQ. The CDR3 has 12 amino acids. The CDR3 loop is CASGRLNTEAFF. The DNA for the CDR3 is TGCGCCAGCGGACGGCTTAACACTGAAGCTTTCTTT.

This chain joins TRBV27 and TRBJ2-7; the D is unclear. Trimming shortened V by 6 bases and J by 3 bases, and 6 bases separated the two germline ends. The CDR3 runs 11 residues. Germline V gives CDR1 MNHEY, CDR2 SMNVEV (reference sequence). CDR3 nucleotide sequence: TGTGCCAGCAGGGGGTTCTACGAGCAGTACTTC. It yields the protein CASRGFYEQYF.

The V and J genes are TRBV3-1 (or the pseudogene TRBV3-2) and TRBJ2-7, with 9 bases aligning to TRBD2. Per germline, CDR1 LGHDT and CDR2 YNNKEL (reference sequence). With V trimmed by 5 bases and J by 3 bases, 11 bases remained unmatched. The CDR3 loop spans 16 amino acids. CDR3 loop: CASSSPGLAGVYEQYF. Here the CDR3 DNA reads TGTGCCAGCAGCAGCCCCGGATTAGCGGGAGTCTACGAGCAGTACTTC.

V gene TRBV27 combines with J gene TRBJ1-2, with TRBD1 matching 9 bases. V lost 5 bases and J lost 8; bases outside the gene matches: 6. CDR3 length: 13 amino acids. Per the germline V gene, CDR1 is MNHEY and CDR2 is SMNVEV (reference sequence). The CDR3 DNA sequence: TGTGCCAGCAGTGAGGGGACAGGGCACGGCTACACCTTC. This translates into CASSEGTGHGYTF.

The chain joins TRBV5-1 to TRBJ2-5, with D unclear. Germline lookup yields CDR1 SGHRS and CDR2 YFSETQ. V lost 2 bases and J 1 base, leaving 6 bases between the germline ends. The CDR3 sequence is 13 residues long. CDR3 nucleotide sequence: TGCGCCAGCAGCTTTACAGTCCAAGAGACCCAGTACTTC. Protein product: CASSFTVQETQYF.

The V and J genes are TRBV7-9 and TRBJ2-7, with D possibly being TRBD1 (6 bases). The V and J ends lost 3 bases and 3 bases respectively, with 12 bases between them. Germline CDR1 is SEHNR and CDR2 is FQNEAQ (reference sequence). CDR3 length: 14 amino acids. Written as DNA, the CDR3 is TGTGCCAGCAGCTTGTCGGGACAATACTACGAGCAGTACTTC. Amino acid sequence: CASSLSGQYYEQYF.

The rearrangement joins TRBV12-5 to TRBJ2-4; D is tentatively TRBD1 or TRBD2 (5 bases each). The CDR3 has 16 amino acids. With 2 bases removed from V and 6 bases from J, the gap between germline ends came to 17 bases. The germline V gene encodes CDR1 LGHNT and CDR2 FRNRAP. The CDR3, as DNA: TGTGCTAGTGGTTTGTTCCCTCGGGACGGGTCAAACATTCAGTACTTC. This gives the protein CASGLFPRDGSNIQYF. Variable domain in full (rest from reference TRBV12-5 and TRBJ2-4): DARVTQTPRHKVTEMGQEVTMRCQPILGHNTVFWYRQTMMQGLELLAYFRNRAPLDDSGMPKDRFSAEMPDATLATLKIQPSEPRDSAVYFCASGLFPRDGSNIQYFGAGTRLSVL.

The V gene is TRBV7-2, the J gene TRBJ2-7, with TRBD2 identical over 7 bases. CDR1 is SGHTA and CDR2 is FQGNSA in the germline V gene. The CDR3 length is 15 residues. The junction had 5 bases not matched to a gene; V was cut back by 3 bases and J by 0 bases. CDR3 amino acids: CASSFREVYSYEQYF. The CDR3 nucleotides are TGTGCCAGCAGCTTTCGGGAGGTCTACTCCTACGAGCAGTACTTC.